The TCR beta chain described here comes from a study of control samples from healthy donors and cancer patients (dated by TCRdb to 2018 to 2021). The receptor library was made with the immunoSEQ multiplex PCR assay. Imported from immuneACCESS, the table was reduced by TCRdb to in-frame sequences with V and J called. These copies leave out some clones; in studies compared against another copy, an unresolved V gene accounts for under half, and the cause of the remainder is not known. The sample contains over 150,000 clones, under 95% of them found a single time. The ten largest account for around 1.3% of the sample. Remarks on this clone: Its antigen has not been determined. No base qualities exist here, and no much larger clone lies one base off it.

V sheds 5 bases and J sheds 7 bases, leaving 9 bases between their ends. CDR1 and CDR2, per the germline V gene (reference sequence), are SEHNR and FQNEAQ. The CDR3 runs 12 amino acids, cysteine and phenylalanine included. This entry keeps only the CDR3 DNA: 36 bases, framed from base 1. What was sequenced was blood. The rearranged segments are TRBV7-9 and TRBJ1-5, with the D segment identity uncertain. This receptor was obtained from a woman between 18 and 30 years old in good health. The DNA sequence follows: TGTGCCAGCAGCCCGGGTTCGCAGCCCCAGCATTTT. The resulting protein is CASSPGSQPQHF. The variable domain in full, with residues beyond the CDR3 obtained from the reference TRBV7-9 and TRBJ1-5 genes, is DTGVSQNPRHKITKRGQNVTFRCDPISEHNRLYWYRQTLGQGPEFLTYFQNEAQLEKSRLLSDRFSAERPKGSFSTLEIQRTEQGDSAMYLCASSPGSQPQHFGDGTRLSIL.